A single sample gave rise to the 17 T cell receptor beta chains below, sequenced in a study of T cell repertoires in cytomegalovirus infection. These receptors lack a known antigen. TCRdb re-called the reads through MiXCR, storing one row per CDR3 protein. This sample yields approximately 1,000,000 distinct CDR3 sequences, of which approximately 33% are seen a single time; roughly 12% belongs to the top ten. The sample consisted of cultured CD8+ T cells from PBMCs, taken from culture after CMV antigen stimulation. The receptors were gathered from a human donor in good health (CMV status not recorded). Some clones in this sample may be carry-over from other donors' samples.

The gene calls are TRBV10-2 and TRBJ1-1; D uncertain. The V gene lost 4 bases and the J gene lost 1 base, with 10 bases spanning the gap. The germline gives CDR1 WSHSY, CDR2 SAAADI. The CDR3 extends over 14 amino acids. The DNA of the CDR3 is TGCGCCAGCAGTGCGGCCGGCGGGAACACTGAAGCTTTCTTT. Its protein product is CASSAAGGNTEAFF.

This clonotype was detected ten times or more. This chain connects TRBV4-2 to TRBJ1-1; D remains unclear. Between the trimmed V and J ends, which lost 4 bases and 1 base, there was a span of 10 bases. This CDR3 contains 14 residues. Germline CDR1 and CDR2: LGHNA and YNFKEQ. The CDR3 coding sequence is TGTGCCAGCAGCCTAAAAGTGGGGAACACTGAAGCTTTCTTT. Translating gives CASSLKVGNTEAFF.

This chain uses TRBV27 with TRBJ2-1; the match to TRBD1 covers 8 bases. This CDR3 has 15 residues. Germline CDR1 is MNHEY and CDR2 is SMNVEV (reference sequence). After removal of 8 bases from V and 2 bases from J, the junction contained 8 bases not matched to a gene. CDR3 bases: TGTGCCAGCTGCCCTGGGGACAGGACCTACAATGAGCAGTTCTTC. It yields the protein CASCPGDRTYNEQFF.

This clonotype has a handful of counts. The rearrangement uses TRBV27 and TRBJ1-4; D is perhaps TRBD1 (5 bases). In germline, CDR1 is MNHEY, CDR2 SMNVEV (reference sequence). The CDR3 has 15 residues. Deletions cut 5 bases from V and 5 bases from J, with 15 bases between. The CDR3 sequence is CASSGWDGENEKLFF. The CDR3 coding sequence is TGTGCCAGCAGTGGATGGGACGGAGAGAATGAAAAACTGTTTTTT.

There are a few counts of this clonotype. The J gene is TRBJ2-1, the V gene TRBV6-2 or TRBV6-3, with TRBD2 identical over 14 bases. Per the germline V gene, CDR1 is MNHEY and CDR2 is SVGEGT. The junction had 11 bases not matched to a gene; V was cut back by 7 bases and J by 6 bases. CDR3 length equals 17 residues. The CDR3 region is CASNRGLAGGKLNEQFF. DNA of the CDR3: TGTGCCAGCAACCGAGGACTAGCGGGGGGAAAACTCAATGAGCAGTTCTTC.

The chain employs TRBV7-4 and TRBJ2-1; 8 nucleotides line up with TRBD2. CDR1 SGHVT and CDR2 SQSDAQ come from the germline V gene. Trimming cost V 8 bases and J 5 bases; bases outside gene matches: 14. The CDR3 runs to 16 residues. CDR3 bases: TGTGCCAGCGGCATACCCGGGACTAGACTAAACAATGAGCAGTTCTTC. It specifies CASGIPGTRLNNEQFF.

As to this clonotype: A junction end diverges from the germline sequence, so it may reflect a read error. V usage is TRBV12-5 and J usage is TRBJ2-1, with TRBD2 matching over 8 bases. The germline V gene has CDR1 LGHNT and CDR2 FRNRAP. The CDR3 consists of 15 residues. CDR3: CASGLNPRGVNDQFF. The CDR3 bases are TGTGCTAGTGGTTTGAACCCGCGGGGGGTGAATGATCAGTTCTTC.

The chain couples TRBV12-3 or TRBV12-4 to TRBJ1-6, with a weak D call TRBD1 (5 bases). The CDR3 has 15 residues. Trimming cost V 5 bases and J 1 base, with 9 bases left between them. The DNA for the CDR3 is TGTGCCAGCAGTATAGACAGTTCCTATAATTCACCCCTCCACTTT. This translates into CASSIDSSYNSPLHF.

As DNA, the CDR3 is TGTGCCAGCAGTCCGGGACTCAATAATGAGCAGTTCTTC. Translating gives CASSPGLNNEQFF. This chain connects TRBV27 to TRBJ2-1, with D perhaps TRBD2 (6 bases). Trimming left V 5 bases short and J 7 bases short, with 12 bases between. The CDR3 runs to 13 residues. Germline assignment: CDR1 MNHEY and CDR2 SMNVEV (reference sequence).

This chain connects TRBV12-3 or TRBV12-4 to TRBJ1-5; a possible D gene is TRBD1 (6 bases). V lost 3 bases and J lost 3, with 12 bases in between. The CDR3 consists of 15 residues. The chain's CDR3 is CASSFPGQYNQPQHF. Here the CDR3 DNA reads TGTGCCAGCAGTTTCCCCGGACAGTACAATCAGCCCCAGCATTTT.

This clonotype has a handful of counts. The chain recombines TRBV19 with TRBJ2-1, with D possibly being TRBD1 (5 bases). Deletions cut 3 bases from V and 2 bases from J, with 8 bases between. Per the germline V gene, CDR1 is LNHDA and CDR2 is SQIVND (reference sequence). The CDR3 consists of 14 residues. CDR3 amino acids: CASSIIGAYNEQFF. In DNA form, the CDR3 reads TGTGCCAGTAGTATCATAGGGGCCTACAATGAGCAGTTCTTC.

This clonotype was observed a handful of times. This rearrangement joins TRBV14 to TRBJ1-2; 7 bases align to TRBD1. The CDR3 has 16 amino acids. V shed 2 bases and J 2 bases; nucleotides not matched to a gene: 8. Looked up from germline, CDR1 is SGHDN and CDR2 is FVKESK. The CDR3 DNA is TGTGCCAGCAGCCAACCTTCTTGGGACAGAAACTATGGCTACACCTTC. It translates to CASSQPSWDRNYGYTF. Full variable domain (rest looked up from reference TRBV14 and TRBJ1-2): EAGVTQFPSHSVIEKGQTVTLRCDPISGHDNLYWYRRVMGKEIKFLLHFVKESKQDESGMPNNRFLAERTGGTYSTLKVQPAELEDSGVYFCASSQPSWDRNYGYTFGSGTRLTVV.

This rearrangement joins TRBV7-9 to TRBJ2-1; D remains ambiguous. The germline V gene has CDR1 SEHNR and CDR2 FQNEAQ (reference sequence). Trimming pared 5 bases from V and 8 bases from J, leaving 13 bases between. This CDR3 has 13 amino acids. This CDR3 reads CASSPPVMDEQFF. CDR3 bases: TGTGCCAGCAGCCCCCCCGTCATGGATGAGCAGTTCTTC.

The chain is built from TRBV20-1 and TRBJ2-3; D is ambiguous. The V and J ends lost 0 bases and 4 bases respectively, with 8 bases between them. The CDR3 totals 13 residues. Germline CDR1 and CDR2: DFQATT and SNEGSKA (reference sequence). The CDR3 region has the DNA TGCAGTGCTAGAGAGGTAGCCGCAGATACGCAGTATTTT. Protein product: CSAREVAADTQYF.

The chain uses TRBV6-2 or TRBV6-3 and TRBJ1-2; D possibly corresponds to TRBD1 (5 bases). The CDR3 loop spans 17 amino acids. V lost 2 bases and J 2 bases, leaving 18 bases between the germline ends. Germline assignment: CDR1 MNHEY and CDR2 SVGEGT. The CDR3, as DNA: TGTGCCAGCAGTTACGCAGCTAGACAGCCAACCAACTATGGCTACACCTTC. Protein: CASSYAARQPTNYGYTF.

This clonotype was detected only a few times. The genes are TRBV4-1 and TRBJ2-1; no clear D. CDR1 and CDR2 (germline): MGHRA, YSYEKL. Trimming removed 0 bases at V and 12 bases at J, with 15 bases between. The CDR3 sequence is 14 residues long. CDR3 loop: CASSQDSNSRWQFF. Written as DNA, the CDR3 is TGCGCCAGCAGCCAAGACTCGAATTCGAGGTGGCAGTTCTTC.

The V gene is TRBV19, the J gene TRBJ2-1, with a tentative D call TRBD1 (6 bases). This CDR3 has 14 residues. V lost 3 bases and J 7 bases, leaving 13 bases between the germline ends. CDR1 and CDR2 (germline): LNHDA, SQIVND (reference sequence). CDR3 sequence: CASSIGGALNEQFF. The CDR3 DNA reads TGTGCCAGTAGTATTGGGGGCGCATTAAATGAGCAGTTCTTC.